The source of this T cell receptor (beta chain) is a study of T cells in Graves' hyperthyroidism and ophthalmopathy. This clonotype has more than one count but fewer than ten. TCR beta CDR3 sequences were amplified from RNA transcripts. During a first-round RT-PCR of the TCR CDR3, the HTBI primer set was used. TCRdb re-called the multiplex PCR reads through MiXCR, storing one row per CDR3 protein. The sample lists approximately 690,000 distinct CDR3 sequences, roughly 20% occurring once. Material for sequencing was blood. This receptor was taken from a man between 25 and 39 years old with Graves' ophthalmopathy.

CDR3 in amino acids: CASSQVPSGVGNEQFF. The DNA of the CDR3 is TGTGCCAGCAGCCAAGTACCGAGCGGGGTGGGAAATGAGCAGTTCTTC. The chain is built from TRBV3-1 and TRBJ2-1; 7 bases agree with TRBD2. The CDR3 consists of 16 residues. Germline CDR1 is LGHDT and CDR2 is YNNKEL (reference sequence). The V segment lost 1 base and the J segment 7 bases; nucleotides outside the gene matches: 10.